This entry lists 32 T cell receptor beta chains sequenced from one sample in a study of cytomegalovirus exposure and HLA in healthy donors. Clones were sequenced by immunoSEQ multiplex PCR, and TCRdb holds only the in-frame ones, with some missing. The table has 82,000 or so clones, around 94% seen once. Sequencing was done on a sample of PBMCs. The receptors shown here come from a young man in good health and CMV-seronegative.

This chain connects TRBV6-6 to TRBJ2-1; TRBD2 matches at 7 bases. Germline CDR1 is MNHNY and CDR2 is SVGAGI (reference sequence). V dropped 5 bases and J dropped 6; count of bases not matched to a gene: 10. The length of the CDR3 is 15 residues. The CDR3, as DNA: TGTGCCAGCAGTCTTGGACTAGACCTCTTCAATGAGCAGTTCTTC. This sequence encodes CASSLGLDLFNEQFF.

The V gene is TRBV19, the J gene TRBJ1-1; TRBD1 matches at 8 bases. V shed 4 bases and J 4 bases; nucleotides not matched to a gene: 2. The germline CDR1 and CDR2 sequences are LNHDA and SQIVND (reference sequence). The CDR3 has 13 amino acids. The CDR3, as DNA: TGTGCCAGTAGTAGGCAGGGGGCCACTGAAGCTTTCTTT. It codes for CASSRQGATEAFF.

The rearrangement joins TRBV7-8 to TRBJ1-1, with D possibly being TRBD1 (5 bases). This CDR3 is built from 14 residues. Germline V CDR1 and CDR2: SGHVS, FQNEAQ. Trimming stripped 2 bases from V and 0 bases from J, with 7 bases between. CDR3 protein: CASSLLGLNTEAFF. The CDR3 DNA sequence: TGTGCCAGCAGCTTATTGGGGCTGAACACTGAAGCTTTCTTT.

The chain carries TRBV11-3 and TRBJ2-1, with 9 positions matching TRBD1. This CDR3 spans 15 amino acids. Per germline, CDR1 SGHNT and CDR2 YENEEA. V shed 4 bases, J shed 9 bases, and the junction held 10 bases outside the gene matches. CDR3 residues: CASSSDRDRAGEQFF. The CDR3 DNA is TGTGCCAGCAGCTCGGACCGGGACAGGGCCGGTGAGCAGTTCTTC.

The V call is TRBV6-6, the J call TRBJ1-1; D is ambiguous. Trimming removed 2 bases from V and 8 bases from J, with 3 bases in between. This CDR3 region has 10 residues. The germline V gene has CDR1 MNHNY and CDR2 SVGAGI (reference sequence). The CDR3 region is CASSYQEAFF. The CDR3 nucleotides are TGTGCCAGCAGTTACCAGGAAGCTTTCTTT.

The chain carries TRBV9 and TRBJ2-3, with 13 nucleotides matching TRBD2. V was clipped by 4 bases and J by 4 bases; unmatched bases: 12. CDR3 length: 18 amino acids. CDR1 and CDR2 (germline): SGDLS, YYNGEE. The CDR3 loop is CASSPTSGRARRADTQYF. CDR3 DNA: TGTGCCAGCAGCCCTACTAGCGGGAGGGCCAGGAGGGCAGATACGCAGTATTTT.

The V gene is TRBV6-5, the J gene TRBJ1-6; 10 nucleotides match TRBD1. Looked up from germline, CDR1 is MNHEY and CDR2 is SVGAGI. V shed 2 bases, J shed 10 bases, and the junction held 2 bases outside the gene matches. The CDR3 loop spans 14 amino acids. CDR3 amino acids: CASSYGTGVSPLHF. The CDR3 DNA is TGTGCCAGCAGTTACGGGACAGGGGTCTCACCCCTCCACTTT.

This chain links TRBV7-6 with TRBJ2-5; possibly TRBD1 for D (6 bases). This CDR3 has 15 residues. Trimming cost V 5 bases and J 5 bases, with 18 bases left between them. Germline V gives CDR1 SGHVS, CDR2 FNYEAQ. The CDR3 DNA is TGTGCCAGCAGCCCCACAGGGTTCGCCGGCGAGACCCAGTACTTC. Its protein product is CASSPTGFAGETQYF.

The chain links TRBV25-1 to TRBJ2-7; TRBD1 agrees at 7 bases. V trimming: 4 bases; J trimming: 2 bases; junction bases outside the gene matches: 14. Looked up from germline, CDR1 is MGHDK and CDR2 is SYGVNS. The CDR3 is 17 amino acids. The CDR3: CASSGLGQRPSTYEQYF. The CDR3 DNA reads TGTGCCAGCAGTGGGTTGGGACAGAGACCATCAACCTACGAGCAGTACTTC.

The V gene is TRBV6-1, the J gene TRBJ1-1; 9 bases match TRBD1. V shed 10 bases and J 0 bases; nucleotides not matched to a gene: 9. The CDR3 is 15 residues long. Looked up from germline, CDR1 is MNHNS and CDR2 is SASEGT. The CDR3 loop reads CANQDRGSMNTEAFF. The CDR3 DNA reads TGTGCCAACCAAGACAGGGGGTCGATGAACACTGAAGCTTTCTTT.

The chain combines TRBV29-1 with TRBJ1-4, with D uncertain. The CDR3 is 13 amino acids. From germline, CDR1 is SQVTM and CDR2 ANQGSEA. With 4 bases removed from V and 8 bases from J, the gap between germline ends came to 14 bases. CDR3 nucleotides: TGCAGCGTTGCGACGGGAGGAGGGGAAAAACTGTTTTTT. Its protein is CSVATGGGEKLFF.

The chain recombines TRBV7-3 with TRBJ2-1; D is ambiguous. Trimming took off 2 bases at V and 3 bases at J, with 11 bases between the two ends. CDR3 length: 15 amino acids. Germline-derived CDR1 and CDR2 are SGHTA and FQGTGA. This CDR3 is CASSLGLSHYNEQFF. The CDR3 bases are TGTGCCAGCAGCTTAGGGCTATCGCACTACAATGAGCAGTTCTTC.

This clone was counted once. The J gene is TRBJ1-1, the V gene TRBV30; 7 positions match TRBD1. The V gene's germline CDR1 is GTSNPN and CDR2 SVGIG (reference sequence). The CDR3 has 12 residues. V trimming: 2 bases; J trimming: 11 bases; junction bases outside the gene matches: 8. Here the CDR3 reads CAWSIDRVEAFF. The CDR3 DNA is TGTGCCTGGAGTATTGACAGGGTTGAGGCTTTCTTT. Filled out from reference TRBV30 and TRBJ1-1, the complete variable domain reads SQTIHQWPATLVQPVGSPLSLECTVEGTSNPNLYWYRQAAGRGLQLLFYSVGIGQISSEVPQNLSASRPQDRQFILSSKKLLLSDSGFYLCAWSIDRVEAFFGQGTRLTVV.

The chain has TRBV19 and TRBJ1-1; TRBD1 is a possible D gene (5 bases). CDR1 is LNHDA, CDR2 SQIVND, per germline (reference sequence). The CDR3 has 11 residues. V dropped 3 bases and J dropped 7 bases, with 6 bases sitting between them. CDR3 loop: CASSIRVEAFF. The CDR3 nucleotides read TGTGCCAGTAGTATCAGGGTTGAAGCTTTCTTT.

V is TRBV30 and J is TRBJ2-1; D gene uncertain. The CDR3 has 12 amino acids. The germline V gene has CDR1 GTSNPN and CDR2 SVGIG (reference sequence). V lost 5 bases to trimming and J lost 0 bases, with 5 bases between them. The CDR3 sequence is CAWGNSYNEQFF. The CDR3 nucleotides are TGTGCCTGGGGCAACTCCTACAATGAGCAGTTCTTC.

CDR3 DNA sequence: TGTGCCAGTAGTATACGCGGGTTCGCTGGAAACACCATATATTTT. Translating gives CASSIRGFAGNTIYF. The chain employs TRBV19 and TRBJ1-3; no clear D gene. The CDR3 length is 15 residues. The germline V and J ends were trimmed by 2 bases and 2 bases, with 10 bases remaining between them. CDR1 LNHDA and CDR2 SQIVND come from the germline V gene (reference sequence).

The CDR3 bases are TGTGCCAGCAGTTACCGCGGACAGGGTGGACACGAGCAGTACTTC. Translated, it gives CASSYRGQGGHEQYF. The genes are TRBV6-5 and TRBJ2-7; 8 nucleotides align to TRBD1. Germline CDR1 is MNHEY and CDR2 is SVGAGI. V dropped 2 bases and J dropped 5; count of bases not matched to a gene: 8. This CDR3 spans 15 amino acids.

V gene TRBV28 combines with J gene TRBJ2-5, with TRBD2 as a possible D gene (7 bases). Trimming removed 5 bases from V and 1 base from J, with 11 bases in between. Germline loops: CDR1 MDHEN, CDR2 SYDVKM. CDR3 size: 14 residues. The chain's CDR3 is CASSPGGLQETQYF. CDR3 nucleotides: TGTGCCAGCAGTCCCGGGGGGCTCCAAGAGACCCAGTACTTC.

V is TRBV7-9 and J is TRBJ1-1, with 7 bases matching TRBD1. Germline CDR1 reads SEHNR; CDR2 reads FQNEAQ (reference sequence). After removal of 5 bases from V and 0 bases from J, the junction contained 9 bases not matched to a gene. The CDR3 consists of 16 residues. Here the CDR3 reads CASSLLTTGLNTEAFF. The CDR3 nucleotides read TGTGCCAGCAGCCTGCTTACGACAGGGTTGAACACTGAAGCTTTCTTT.

This chain uses TRBV11-3 with TRBJ2-7; D possibly corresponds to TRBD2 (6 bases). The V end was cut by 5 bases, the J end by 6 bases, with 14 bases between. Germline V CDR1 and CDR2: SGHNT, YENEEA. The CDR3 loop spans 13 amino acids. CDR3 in DNA: TGTGCCAGCAGCGCCCAGATGGGAGGCGAGCAGTACTTC. It encodes CASSAQMGGEQYF.

This rearrangement joins TRBV7-8 to TRBJ2-3, with D possibly matching TRBD2 (6 bases). CDR1 is SGHVS and CDR2 is FQNEAQ in the germline V gene. There are 17 residues in the CDR3. The V end was cut by 6 bases, the J end by 0 bases, with 19 bases between. The CDR3: CASRELARHLSTDTQYF. DNA of the CDR3: TGTGCCAGCAGGGAGCTAGCGCGTCATTTGAGCACAGATACGCAGTATTTT. The whole variable domain, filled in from reference TRBV7-8 and TRBJ2-3, reads GAGVSQSPRYKVAKRGQDVALRCDPISGHVSLFWYQQALGQGPEFLTYFQNEAQLDKSGLPSDRFFAERPEGSVSTLKIQRTQQEDSAVYLCASRELARHLSTDTQYFGPGTRLTVL.

The genes are TRBV5-6 and TRBJ2-3; TRBD1 might be the D (5 bases). This CDR3 region has 14 residues. V was shortened by 9 bases and J by 1 base, with 15 bases between the two germline ends. Germline CDR1 SGHDT, CDR2 YYEEEE. The CDR3 nucleotides read TGTGCCACCGTGCTTGGGGCGGGCACAGATACGCAGTATTTT. This sequence encodes CATVLGAGTDTQYF.

The rearrangement links TRBV6-5 to TRBJ2-7; 7 positions agree with TRBD1. J gave up 9 bases and V 7 bases, and 15 bases lay outside the gene matches. The V gene's germline CDR1 is MNHEY and CDR2 SVGAGI. This CDR3 has 14 residues. CDR3 region: CASTPGGTGKRQYF. The CDR3 DNA reads as TGTGCCAGCACCCCAGGGGGAACCGGGAAGCGGCAGTACTTC.

The V gene is TRBV5-6, the J gene TRBJ1-1; TRBD1 matches 7 bases. CDR1 is SGHDT and CDR2 is YYEEEE in the germline V gene. The CDR3 runs 14 residues. Trimming removed 3 bases from V and 9 bases from J; junction bases left unmatched: 11. The CDR3: CASSWRDSILQAFF. The CDR3 DNA reads TGTGCCAGCAGCTGGAGGGACAGCATACTACAAGCTTTCTTT. Supplemented by reference TRBV5-6 and TRBJ1-1, the full variable domain reads DAGVTQSPTHLIKTRGQQVTLRCSPKSGHDTVSWYQQALGQGPQFIFQYYEEEERQRGNFPDRFSGHQFPNYSSELNVNALLLGDSALYLCASSWRDSILQAFFGQGTRLTVV.

Of note for this clone: Mismatch with germline at one junction end may stem from a read error. The chain uses TRBV14 and TRBJ1-1, with unresolved D. This CDR3 has 8 residues. The germline gives CDR1 SGHDN, CDR2 FVKESK. The CDR3: CASSRASF. The CDR3 DNA sequence: TGTGCCAGCAGCCGGGCTTCCTTT.

The chain uses TRBV12-5 and TRBJ1-5, with D possibly TRBD1 on 5 matching bases. This CDR3 has 18 residues. From germline, CDR1 is LGHNT and CDR2 FRNRAP. V was clipped by 5 bases and J by 1 base, with 21 bases between them. The CDR3: CASGLLVGARRSNQPQHF. CDR3 in DNA: TGTGCTAGTGGTCTCCTTGTAGGGGCCCGCCGGAGCAATCAGCCCCAGCATTTT.

On this clone: One end of the junction varies from germline; a read error may be responsible. The rearrangement joins TRBV10-2 to TRBJ1-1, with D unresolved. The CDR3 covers 14 residues. From germline, CDR1 is WSHSY and CDR2 SAAADI. The CDR3 region is CASSERTGNRRNSF. CDR3 bases: TGCGCCAGCAGTGAACGAACTGGCAATAGGCGGAATTCCTTT.

V and J are TRBV30 and TRBJ2-2, with D hard to call. V was cut by 6 bases and J by 0 bases, with 5 bases left in between. The CDR3 contains 12 residues. Per germline, CDR1 GTSNPN and CDR2 SVGIG (reference sequence). CDR3 DNA: TGTGCCTGCACTTCGAACACCGGGGAGCTGTTTTTT. As protein: CACTSNTGELFF.

The rearrangement links TRBV6-5 to TRBJ1-2; a possible D gene is TRBD1 (5 bases). CDR3 length: 15 residues. The V end lost 3 bases, the J end lost 3 bases, and 14 bases lay between the germline ends. The germline V gene has CDR1 MNHEY and CDR2 SVGAGI. This CDR3 reads CASSYDIDRYYGYTF. For the CDR3, the DNA is TGTGCCAGCAGTTATGATATTGACAGATACTATGGCTACACCTTC.

The CDR3 DNA reads TGCGCCAGCAGCATAGCGATCGGGACAGGTAACTACGAGCAGTACTTC. Translation: CASSIAIGTGNYEQYF. The genes are TRBV5-1 and TRBJ2-7, with 8 positions matching TRBD1. V was clipped by 4 bases and J by 3 bases; unmatched bases: 12. CDR3 length: 16 amino acids. CDR1 is SGHRS, CDR2 YFSETQ, per germline.

The chain has TRBV10-3 and TRBJ2-1; D gene unclear. The length of the CDR3 is 11 residues. The V end was cut by 5 bases, the J end by 10 bases, with 9 bases between. CDR1 ENHRY and CDR2 SYGVKD come from the germline V gene. The CDR3 loop is CAISPWPEQFF. CDR3 coding DNA: TGTGCCATCAGTCCATGGCCGGAGCAGTTCTTC.

This clone was seen only once. The chain employs TRBV19 and TRBJ2-1; weak D call: TRBD2 (6 bases). Germline loops: CDR1 LNHDA, CDR2 SQIVND (reference sequence). This CDR3 is built from 15 residues. The germline V and J ends were trimmed by 5 bases and 7 bases, with 18 bases remaining between them. CDR3 coding DNA: TGTGCCAGTAGTTCAGGACTACGGCCCGTAAATGAGCAGTTCTTC. Translated: CASSSGLRPVNEQFF.